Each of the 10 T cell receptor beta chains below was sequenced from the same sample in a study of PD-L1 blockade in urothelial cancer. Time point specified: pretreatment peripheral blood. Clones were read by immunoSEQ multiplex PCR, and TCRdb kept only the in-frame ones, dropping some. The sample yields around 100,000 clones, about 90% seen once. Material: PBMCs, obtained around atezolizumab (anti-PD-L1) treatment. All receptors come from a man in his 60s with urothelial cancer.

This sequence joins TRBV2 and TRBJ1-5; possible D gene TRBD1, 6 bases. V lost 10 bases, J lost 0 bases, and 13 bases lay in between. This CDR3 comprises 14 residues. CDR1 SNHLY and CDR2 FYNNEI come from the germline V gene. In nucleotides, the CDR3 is TGTGCCACCCGGGGGGCGTATAGCAATCAGCCCCAGCATTTT. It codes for CATRGAYSNQPQHF.

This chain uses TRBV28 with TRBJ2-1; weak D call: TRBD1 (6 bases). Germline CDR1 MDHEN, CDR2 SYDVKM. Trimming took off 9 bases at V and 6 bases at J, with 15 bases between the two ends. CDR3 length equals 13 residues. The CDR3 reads CASLRQEVNEQFF. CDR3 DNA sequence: TGTGCCAGTTTACGACAGGAGGTCAATGAGCAGTTCTTC.

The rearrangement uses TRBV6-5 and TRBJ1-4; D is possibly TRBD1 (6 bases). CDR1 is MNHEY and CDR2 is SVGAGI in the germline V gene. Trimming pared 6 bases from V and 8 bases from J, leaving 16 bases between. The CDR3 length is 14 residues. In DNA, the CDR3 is TGTGCCAGCAGCAACAGGGATTTGGGGGAAAAACTGTTTTTT. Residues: CASSNRDLGEKLFF.

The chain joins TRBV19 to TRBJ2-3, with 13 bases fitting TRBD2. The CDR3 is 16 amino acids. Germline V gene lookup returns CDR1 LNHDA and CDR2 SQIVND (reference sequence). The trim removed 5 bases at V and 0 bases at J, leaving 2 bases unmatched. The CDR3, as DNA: TGTGCCAGTAGTGGGGGACTAGCGGGGAGCACAGATACGCAGTATTTT. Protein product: CASSGGLAGSTDTQYF. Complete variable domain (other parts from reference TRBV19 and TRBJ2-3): DGGITQSPKYLFRKEGQNVTLSCEQNLNHDAMYWYRQDPGQGLRLIYYSQIVNDFQKGDIAEGYSVSREKKESFPLTVTSAQKNPTAFYLCASSGGLAGSTDTQYFGPGTRLTVL.

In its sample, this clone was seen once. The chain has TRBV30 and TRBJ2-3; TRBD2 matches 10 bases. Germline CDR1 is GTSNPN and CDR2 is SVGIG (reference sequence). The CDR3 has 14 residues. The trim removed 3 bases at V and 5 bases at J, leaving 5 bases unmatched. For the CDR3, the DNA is TGTGCCTGGAGCCCCAGCGGGGGGGGAGATACGCAGTATTTT. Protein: CAWSPSGGGDTQYF. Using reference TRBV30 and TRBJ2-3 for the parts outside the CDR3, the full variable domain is SQTIHQWPATLVQPVGSPLSLECTVEGTSNPNLYWYRQAAGRGLQLLFYSVGIGQISSEVPQNLSASRPQDRQFILSSKKLLLSDSGFYLCAWSPSGGGDTQYFGPGTRLTVL.

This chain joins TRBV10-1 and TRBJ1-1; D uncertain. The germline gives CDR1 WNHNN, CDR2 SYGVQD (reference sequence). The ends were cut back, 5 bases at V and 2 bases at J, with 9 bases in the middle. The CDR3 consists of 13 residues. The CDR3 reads CASSSIPNTEAFF. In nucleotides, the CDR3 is TGCGCCAGCAGTTCTATTCCCAACACTGAAGCTTTCTTT.

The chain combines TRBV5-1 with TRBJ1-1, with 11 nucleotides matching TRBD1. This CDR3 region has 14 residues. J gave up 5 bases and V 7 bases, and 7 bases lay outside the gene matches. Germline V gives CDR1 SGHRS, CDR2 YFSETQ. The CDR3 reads CASGRTGGTTEAFF. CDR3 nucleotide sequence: TGCGCCAGCGGCCGGACAGGGGGCACAACTGAAGCTTTCTTT. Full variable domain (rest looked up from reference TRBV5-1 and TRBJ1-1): KAGVTQTPRYLIKTRGQQVTLSCSPISGHRSVSWYQQTPGQGLQFLFEYFSETQRNKGNFPGRFSGRQFSNSRSEMNVSTLELGDSALYLCASGRTGGTTEAFFGQGTRLTVV.

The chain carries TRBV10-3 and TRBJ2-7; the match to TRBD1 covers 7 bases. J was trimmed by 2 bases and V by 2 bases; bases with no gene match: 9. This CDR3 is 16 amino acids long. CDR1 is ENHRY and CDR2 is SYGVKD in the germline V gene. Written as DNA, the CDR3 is TGTGCCATCAGTGAGGGTAGACAGGGATCGACCTACGAGCAGTACTTC. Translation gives CAISEGRQGSTYEQYF.

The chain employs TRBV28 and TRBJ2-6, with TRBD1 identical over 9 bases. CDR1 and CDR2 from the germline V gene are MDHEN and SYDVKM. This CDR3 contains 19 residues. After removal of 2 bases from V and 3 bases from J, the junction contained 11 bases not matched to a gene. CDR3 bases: TGTGCCAGCAGTTTAATATGGGACAGGGAAGGAGGTGGGGCCAACGTCCTGACTTTC. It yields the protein CASSLIWDREGGGANVLTF.

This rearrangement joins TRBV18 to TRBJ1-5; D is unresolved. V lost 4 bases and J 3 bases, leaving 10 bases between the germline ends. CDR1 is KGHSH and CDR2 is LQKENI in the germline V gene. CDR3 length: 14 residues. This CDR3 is CASSHREINQPQHF. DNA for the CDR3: TGTGCCAGCTCACACCGGGAAATCAATCAGCCCCAGCATTTT.